The 26 T cell receptor beta chains below come from one sample, sequenced in a study of blood T cells in healthy people across ages. Then a second PCR, running roughly 7 to 11 cycles, was carried out with a sample-barcoded 5' primer and a J-beta primer mix. TCRdb used MiXCR to reprocess the 5' RACE reads, holding one entry per CDR3 protein. The sample includes 1.2 million to 1.5 million distinct CDR3 sequences, approximately 63% of them seen just once. The sequenced material came from blood. These receptors originate from a young man in good health.

The chain carries TRBV6-1 and TRBJ2-5; no reliable D call. Judging by the DNA end, TRBJ2-7 fits better; the J call may be wrong. The germline V gene encodes CDR1 MNHNS and CDR2 SASEGT. This CDR3 comprises 13 residues. The DNA for the CDR3 is TGTGCCAGCAGTTCGACCGACCCGTACGAGCAGTACTTC. Translation gives CASSSTDPYEQYF.

J is TRBJ2-1 and V is TRBV12-3 or TRBV12-4; TRBD2 matches at 7 bases. There are 15 residues in the CDR3. V shed 8 bases, J shed 0 bases, and the junction held 7 bases outside the gene matches. The CDR3 coding sequence is TGTGCCAGCGGGTTAGCGGGCCCCTCCTACAATGAGCAGTTCTTC. It codes for CASGLAGPSYNEQFF.

As DNA, the CDR3 is TGCAGCGTTGAATTGTCCCGACCCGAAGCTTTCTTT. This sequence encodes CSVELSRPEAFF. The chain links TRBV29-1 to TRBJ1-1; D ambiguous. The CDR3 spans 12 residues. V shed 2 bases and J shed 8 bases, with 12 bases lying between them. CDR1 and CDR2 (germline): SQVTM, ANQGSEA.

The chain recombines TRBV6-2 or TRBV6-3 with TRBJ2-7, with TRBD2 identical over 8 bases. This CDR3 region has 17 residues. Unmatched junction bases numbered 16, after V lost 7 bases and J lost 2 bases. Germline values: CDR1 MNHEY, CDR2 SVGEGT. The CDR3 here is CASNSLGWTSKTYEQYF. The CDR3 DNA reads TGTGCCAGCAATTCGTTAGGATGGACTAGCAAGACCTACGAGCAGTACTTC.

This clonotype was recorded a few times. V and J are TRBV6-5 and TRBJ1-1; 7 bases map to TRBD1. The germline V gene encodes CDR1 MNHEY and CDR2 SVGAGI. J was trimmed by 1 base and V by 8 bases; bases with no gene match: 1. The CDR3 contains 12 residues. CDR3 sequence (DNA): TGTGCCAGCCGGGACAGGAACACTGAAGCTTTCTTT. Amino acid sequence: CASRDRNTEAFF.

This clonotype was detected a few times. The chain employs TRBV4-2 and TRBJ2-7; 11 bases map to TRBD2. Looked up from germline, CDR1 is LGHNA and CDR2 is YNFKEQ. The V gene end was trimmed by 6 bases and the J gene end by 0 bases; junction bases not matched to a gene: 4. This CDR3 region has 15 residues. The CDR3 loop reads CASSQGLAASYEQYF. CDR3 bases: TGTGCCAGCAGTCAGGGACTAGCGGCCTCCTACGAGCAGTACTTC.

This chain joins TRBV6-2 or TRBV6-3 and TRBJ2-1, with 7 bases that match TRBD1. The J segment lost 4 bases and the V segment lost 5 bases, leaving 17 bases of the junction unmatched. Germline assignment: CDR1 MNHEY and CDR2 SVGEGT. The CDR3 totals 18 residues. DNA for the CDR3: TGTGCCAGCAGTACCGACTACCTGACAGGGAGTTTATACAATGAGCAGTTCTTC. Translated, it gives CASSTDYLTGSLYNEQFF.

This chain uses TRBV7-9 with TRBJ2-7, with D possibly TRBD1 on 6 matching bases. This CDR3 spans 14 amino acids. Germline V gene data show CDR1 as SEHNR and CDR2 as FQNEAQ (reference sequence). Trimming took 5 bases from V and 6 from J, leaving 17 bases between them. The CDR3 protein is CASSQVQGFSEQYF. In nucleotides, the CDR3 is TGTGCCAGCAGCCAGGTCCAGGGGTTTAGCGAGCAGTACTTC.

The V gene is TRBV20-1, the J gene TRBJ2-7; 10 bases align to TRBD1. Trimming removed 6 bases from V and 3 bases from J; junction bases left unmatched: 5. Germline CDR1 reads DFQATT; CDR2 reads SNEGSKA (reference sequence). This CDR3 has 13 amino acids. CDR3 in DNA: TGCAGTGCACTCGACAGGGGGCGCTACGAGCAGTACTTC. This translates into CSALDRGRYEQYF.

This chain links TRBV11-2 with TRBJ2-7, with TRBD1 matching 11 bases. CDR3 length equals 15 residues. The V gene's germline CDR1 is SGHAT and CDR2 FQNNGV. V was pared by 2 bases and J by 3 bases, with 3 bases of the junction left unmatched. The CDR3 sequence is CASSLLGQGVYEQYF. Written as DNA, the CDR3 is TGTGCCAGCAGCTTACTGGGACAGGGGGTCTACGAGCAGTACTTC.

This clonotype was observed at least ten times. V gene TRBV4-1 combines with J gene TRBJ2-7; D is unclear. V was shortened by 0 bases and J by 3 bases, with 3 bases between the two germline ends. The CDR3 totals 12 residues. Germline values: CDR1 MGHRA, CDR2 YSYEKL. CDR3 sequence reads: CASSQDFYEQYF. The CDR3 DNA follows: TGCGCCAGCAGCCAAGATTTCTACGAGCAGTACTTC.

This clonotype was found a few times. The chain's CDR3 is CSARDPGRGYNEQYF. CDR3 DNA: TGCAGTGCTAGAGATCCGGGCCGGGGATATAACGAGCAGTACTTC. The genes are TRBV20-1 and TRBJ2-7, with a tentative D call TRBD2 (5 bases). CDR1 and CDR2 (germline): DFQATT, SNEGSKA (reference sequence). Trimming took off 0 bases at V and 5 bases at J, with 17 bases between the two ends. The CDR3 spans 15 residues.

This clonotype was observed once. The J gene is TRBJ2-7, the V gene TRBV4-1; D gene unclear. The germline gives CDR1 MGHRA, CDR2 YSYEKL. Trimming pared 0 bases from V and 1 base from J, leaving 13 bases between. This CDR3 is built from 16 residues. The CDR3: CASSQENPRGSYEQYF. Written as DNA, the CDR3 is TGCGCCAGCAGCCAAGAAAACCCGAGAGGATCCTACGAGCAGTACTTC.

The chain couples TRBV12-3 or TRBV12-4 to TRBJ2-1; D may be TRBD1 (6 bases). V lost 7 bases, J lost 4 bases, and 14 bases lay in between. CDR3 size: 14 residues. The chain's CDR3 is CASIPVTGYNEQFF. As DNA, the CDR3 is TGTGCCAGCATCCCCGTGACAGGTTACAATGAGCAGTTCTTC.

V and J are TRBV7-9 and TRBJ1-2, with TRBD1 matching 8 bases. Germline trimming cut 4 bases from V and 0 bases from J; bases unmatched to any gene: 7. This CDR3 contains 16 residues. The germline V gene encodes CDR1 SEHNR and CDR2 FQNEAQ (reference sequence). CDR3 coding DNA: TGTGCCAGCAGCTCCCGGGACAGGCTCTCTAACTATGGCTACACCTTC. Translated: CASSSRDRLSNYGYTF. Full variable domain (remainder filled in from reference TRBV7-9 and TRBJ1-2): DTGVSQNPRHKITKRGQNVTFRCDPISEHNRLYWYRQTLGQGPEFLTYFQNEAQLEKSRLLSDRFSAERPKGSFSTLEIQRTEQGDSAMYLCASSSRDRLSNYGYTFGSGTRLTVV.

On this clonotype itself: The CDR3 carries no conserved terminal phenylalanine or tryptophan, so it likely arises from a read error. This chain uses TRBV4-1 with TRBJ2-1, with TRBD2 matching 8 bases. The CDR3 extends over 19 amino acids. Germline loops: CDR1 MGHRA, CDR2 YSYEKL. Trimming removed 1 base from V and 4 bases from J; junction bases left unmatched: 15. The CDR3 region has the DNA TGCGCCAGCAGCCAAGGGGGTACTAGCGGTCCCGGATTATACAATGAGCAGTTCGTC. Amino acids: CASSQGGTSGPGLYNEQFV.

This clonotype was seen a few times. The V call is TRBV11-2, the J call TRBJ2-7; maybe TRBD2 (5 bases). The CDR3 has 15 amino acids. Germline-derived CDR1 and CDR2 are SGHAT and FQNNGV. Trimming shortened V by 5 bases and J by 5 bases, and 19 bases separated the two germline ends. Here the CDR3 DNA reads TGTGCCAGCAGCCCGCTCGTTGGGAGAGACAACGAGCAGTACTTC. Its protein product is CASSPLVGRDNEQYF.

CDR3 DNA sequence: TGTGCCAGTACTTTACCTCTGGGAACCGGGGAGCTGTTTTTT. Residues: CASTLPLGTGELFF. The rearrangement uses TRBV12-3 or TRBV12-4 and TRBJ2-2; the D is unclear. The V end was cut by 9 bases, the J end by 5 bases, with 16 bases between. The CDR3 length is 14 residues.

The chain carries TRBV6-5 and TRBJ2-3; 7 bases are shared with TRBD2. This CDR3 is built from 16 residues. V lost 5 bases to trimming and J lost 3 bases; unmatched junction nucleotides: 11. In germline, CDR1 is MNHEY, CDR2 SVGAGI. CDR3 region: CASSLSSGVITDTQYF. Written as DNA, the CDR3 is TGTGCCAGCAGTCTCTCTAGCGGAGTTATTACAGATACGCAGTATTTT.

The CDR3 DNA sequence: TGCGCCAGCAGCCAGCTGGCAGGGGGCTACACTGAAGCTTTCTTT. Its translation: CASSQLAGGYTEAFF. The chain uses TRBV4-3 and TRBJ1-1; 8 bases are shared with TRBD1. Germline V CDR1 and CDR2: LGHNA, YSLEER. Germline trimming cut 3 bases from V and 3 bases from J; bases unmatched to any gene: 6. The CDR3 runs to 15 residues.

The V and J genes are TRBV29-1 and TRBJ2-7, with TRBD1 matching 9 bases. Trimming took 7 bases from V and 5 from J; bases not matched to a gene: 15. CDR1 is SQVTM and CDR2 is ANQGSEA in the germline V gene. The CDR3 totals 15 residues. The CDR3 protein is CSAKTPGQGLNEQYF. Here the CDR3 DNA reads TGCAGCGCAAAAACCCCGGGACAGGGTTTGAACGAGCAGTACTTC.

This clonotype has a single count. J is TRBJ2-3 and V is TRBV7-9; D tentatively fits TRBD1 or TRBD2 (6 bases each). The CDR3 runs 15 residues. With 0 bases removed from V and 5 bases from J, the gap between germline ends came to 12 bases. Germline lookup yields CDR1 SEHNR and CDR2 FQNEAQ (reference sequence). CDR3 loop: CASSLALGGKDTQYF. The CDR3 coding sequence is TGTGCCAGCAGCTTAGCGTTGGGGGGCAAAGATACGCAGTATTTT.

This clonotype came up a few times. The V call is TRBV29-1, the J call TRBJ2-7; D ambiguous. Looked up from germline, CDR1 is SQVTM and CDR2 is ANQGSEA. This CDR3 has 14 residues. V shed 1 base and J shed 3 bases, with 13 bases lying between them. The CDR3 nucleotides are TGCAGCGTTGAAGCGCCAGATAGGGACTACGAGCAGTACTTC. This gives the protein CSVEAPDRDYEQYF.

The CDR3 spells CSVEERGRIYYGYTF. The CDR3 nucleotides are TGCAGCGTTGAAGAGAGGGGACGGATATACTATGGCTACACCTTC. V is TRBV29-1 and J is TRBJ1-2, with TRBD1 as a possible D gene (5 bases). Germline values: CDR1 SQVTM, CDR2 ANQGSEA. This CDR3 region has 15 residues. The V end lost 0 bases, the J end lost 3 bases, and 14 bases lay between the germline ends.

This clonotype appeared a few times. The rearrangement uses TRBV3-1 and TRBJ1-6, with no clear D. Germline-derived CDR1 and CDR2 are LGHDT and YNNKEL (reference sequence). V lost 1 base and J lost 9, with 13 bases in between. The CDR3 is 15 residues long. The CDR3 DNA reads TGTGCCAGCAGCCAAGTACGACGGAGAGGTTCACCCCTCCACTTT. Its protein product is CASSQVRRRGSPLHF.

CDR3 region: CASSYTSAGGLDGYTF. The DNA for the CDR3 is TGTGCCAGCAGTTACACCTCAGCGGGCGGTTTGGATGGCTACACCTTC. The chain has TRBV6-2 or TRBV6-3 and TRBJ1-2; unclear D gene. The CDR3 extends over 16 amino acids. The germline V and J ends were trimmed by 2 bases and 6 bases, with 19 bases remaining between them. The germline V gene has CDR1 MNHEY and CDR2 SVGEGT.